The entry below describes one T cell receptor beta chain. This clonotype has more than one count but fewer than ten. It lacks a known antigen. Base qualities are not recorded, but no much larger clone differs from it by a single base. Library construction relied on RACE. The run used a NextSeq 500. During library preparation, unique molecular identifiers were attached to individual cDNA molecules so that TCRs could be counted quantitatively and reproducibly. From each blood RNA sample, both TCR alpha and TCR beta chains were sequenced. On the study's bioinformatics: The median number of TCRs per sample was some 100,000, ranging from roughly 20,000 to 700,000. V, J and CDR3 annotation of the TCR reads was carried out using the Decombinator software suite. Every sample was subsampled to the same number of TCRs (28,000) for the PS versus PT1 abundance plots. TCRs were defined as expanded if absent before sensitization and observed at least eight times at the 2-week time point. TCRdb reprocessing: public reads trimmed at Q25 with fastp, clones called with MiXCR, in-frame beta chains kept. Every entry covers one CDR3 protein and lists the most common genes and DNA from its rows. Here the V and J calls rest on TCRdb's processing, not on the authors' analysis. Counted in this sample were roughly 110,000 distinct CDR3 sequences; 12% of them appeared once. The ten largest clones represent 1.6% of the sample.

CDR1 ENHRY and CDR2 SYGVKD were looked up in the germline V gene. The CDR3, from cysteine to phenylalanine, totals 16 residues. The only DNA kept is the CDR3, 48 bases in frame from the first base. Trimming leaves V shorter by 8 bases and J shorter by 0 bases, with the junction holding 7 bases beyond the gene matches. The sample belongs to a study of human T cells and chemical hapten exposure (dated by TCRdb to the early 2020s). Background for the entire study: For sensitization, 2% DPC in acetone was applied to a 2 cm by 2 cm area of upper inner arm skin. Libraries were combined into a pool for sequencing, and differences in TCR yield between samples came mainly from small differences in library volumes within the pool. Blood for TCR sequencing was provided by twenty-nine alopecia patients at one to four time points (pre-sensitization, 2, 6 and 24 weeks). The patient cohort, mostly female, included alopecia areata with under or over 50% scalp involvement, alopecia totalis and alopecia universalis. Weekly therapeutic DPC doses were additionally applied to the scalp of patients throughout the approximately 24-week study period. Patch testing on the upper back used Finn chambers containing 0.01% DPC, with scoring done after 6 days according to International Contact Dermatitis Research Group standards. Peripheral blood TCR repertoire changes were tracked in vivo in alopecia patients during primary and secondary sensitization to the hapten diphenylcyclopropenone (DPC). Blood samples were taken from patients before sensitization (week 0) and then at 2, 6 and about 24 weeks after DPC sensitization. Beyond this particular receptor, the publication reports: Because all patients had alopecia, a presumed autoimmune disease, the immune response of the patients might differ from that of healthy individuals. Compared with pre-sensitization or healthy control sets, expanded TCRs formed significantly more large CDR3 similarity clusters, which is consistent with antigen-driven responses. A positive correlation was found between the number of PT1 expanded TCRs and patch test score, with significance reached at thresholds 8, 16 and 32 but not 4. No change with DPC sensitization was found in the number of TCRs above 1 in 1000 frequency, and no evidence of global repertoire structure alterations was found. Repeated subsampling changed both the strength of the expansion versus patch-test correlation and the threshold at which that correlation became significant.

What the time point label conveys for this sample: pre-sensitization, week 0. The treatment or condition label, read with the paper, signifies: therapeutic diphenylcyclopropenone sensitization with weekly scalp DPC. At every patch-test visit, the blood draw took place before the patch test was put on. Patients were eligible if aged 18 to 70, diagnosed with alopecia and judged suitable for DPC therapy, and pregnant patients were excluded. Unfractionated whole blood was collected in Tempus Blood RNA tubes, and total RNA was extracted from that blood. This sample comprised whole blood, obtained in connection with sensitization to the hapten diphenylcyclopropenone (DPC). The V and J segments used are TRBV10-3 and TRBJ2-6; 7 bases in the middle match TRBD1. This TCR was sampled from a woman aged 45 to 65 with alopecia areata. Some clones in this sample may be carry-over from other donors' samples. The nucleotide sequence reads as follows: TGTGCCATCCAGGGGGTCCAAACCTCTGGGGCCAACGTCCTGACTTTC. Its product reads: CAIQGVQTSGANVLTF.